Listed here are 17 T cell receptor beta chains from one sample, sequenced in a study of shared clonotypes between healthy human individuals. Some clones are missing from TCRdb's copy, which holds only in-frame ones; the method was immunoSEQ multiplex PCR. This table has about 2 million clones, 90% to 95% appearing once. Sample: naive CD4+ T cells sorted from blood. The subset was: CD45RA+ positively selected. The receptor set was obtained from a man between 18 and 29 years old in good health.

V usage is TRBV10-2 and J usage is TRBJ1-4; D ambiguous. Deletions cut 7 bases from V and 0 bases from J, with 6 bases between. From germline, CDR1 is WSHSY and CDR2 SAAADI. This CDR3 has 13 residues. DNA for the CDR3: TGCGCCAGCAAGACGGCAACTAATGAAAAACTGTTTTTT. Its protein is CASKTATNEKLFF.

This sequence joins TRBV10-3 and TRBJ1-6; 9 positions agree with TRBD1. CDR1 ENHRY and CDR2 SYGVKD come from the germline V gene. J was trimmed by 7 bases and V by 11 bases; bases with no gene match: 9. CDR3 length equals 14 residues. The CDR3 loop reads CAGSAGTGNSPLHF. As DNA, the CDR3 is TGTGCCGGTTCAGCCGGGACAGGGAATTCACCCCTCCACTTT.

For the CDR3, the DNA is TGCGCCAGCAGCCCGGACAGGGGACGCGGGGAGCTGTTTTTT. It translates to CASSPDRGRGELFF. This chain uses TRBV4-1 with TRBJ2-2; 9 positions agree with TRBD1. This CDR3 is built from 14 residues. Trimming took 4 bases from V and 7 from J; bases not matched to a gene: 4. Per the germline V gene, CDR1 is MGHRA and CDR2 is YSYEKL.

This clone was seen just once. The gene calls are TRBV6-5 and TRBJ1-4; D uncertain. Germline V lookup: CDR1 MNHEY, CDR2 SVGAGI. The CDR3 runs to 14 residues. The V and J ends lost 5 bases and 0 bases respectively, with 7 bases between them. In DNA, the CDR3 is TGTGCCAGCAGTGACCGAGCAACTAATGAAAAACTGTTTTTT. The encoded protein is CASSDRATNEKLFF.

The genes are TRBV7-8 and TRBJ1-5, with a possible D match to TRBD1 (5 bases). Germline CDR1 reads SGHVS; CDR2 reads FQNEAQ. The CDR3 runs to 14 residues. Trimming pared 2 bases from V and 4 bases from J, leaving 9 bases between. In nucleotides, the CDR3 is TGTGCCAGCAGCTTAATAGGGGAGAATCAGCCCCAGCATTTT. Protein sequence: CASSLIGENQPQHF. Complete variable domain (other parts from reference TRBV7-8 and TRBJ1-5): GAGVSQSPRYKVAKRGQDVALRCDPISGHVSLFWYQQALGQGPEFLTYFQNEAQLDKSGLPSDRFFAERPEGSVSTLKIQRTQQEDSAVYLCASSLIGENQPQHFGDGTRLSIL.

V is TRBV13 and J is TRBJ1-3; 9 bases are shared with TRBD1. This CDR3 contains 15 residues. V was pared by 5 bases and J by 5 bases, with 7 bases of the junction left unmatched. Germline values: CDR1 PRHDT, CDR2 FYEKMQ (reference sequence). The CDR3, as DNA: TGTGCCAGCAGCCCCCCCGGGACAGGGAGAAACACCATATATTTT. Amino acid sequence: CASSPPGTGRNTIYF.

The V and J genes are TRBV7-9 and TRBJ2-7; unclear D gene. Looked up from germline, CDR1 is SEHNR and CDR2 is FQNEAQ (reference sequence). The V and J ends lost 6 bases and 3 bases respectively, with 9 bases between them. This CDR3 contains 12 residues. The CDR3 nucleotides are TGTGCCAGCAGTCGAGTAAGCTACGAGCAGTACTTC. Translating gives CASSRVSYEQYF.

The CDR3 here is CASSVSPVSNQPQHF. CDR3 DNA: TGTGCCAGTAGTGTATCACCCGTTAGCAATCAGCCCCAGCATTTT. The V gene is TRBV19, the J gene TRBJ1-5; D is undetermined. The germline gives CDR1 LNHDA, CDR2 SQIVND (reference sequence). V lost 5 bases and J 0 bases, leaving 11 bases between the germline ends. The length of the CDR3 is 15 residues.

This chain's CDR3 is CASSSGQGVTFVNTEAFF. Here the CDR3 DNA reads TGCGCCAGCAGCTCGGGACAGGGGGTAACCTTCGTGAACACTGAAGCTTTCTTT. The rearrangement joins TRBV5-1 to TRBJ1-1; TRBD1 matches 11 bases. Germline V gene data show CDR1 as SGHRS and CDR2 as YFSETQ. The V and J ends lost 3 bases and 0 bases, in that order; junction bases with no gene match: 10. The CDR3 totals 18 residues.

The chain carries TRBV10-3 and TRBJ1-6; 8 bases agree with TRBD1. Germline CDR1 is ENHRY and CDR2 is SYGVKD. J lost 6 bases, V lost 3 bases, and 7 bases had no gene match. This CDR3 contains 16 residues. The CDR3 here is CAISEEGTGTNSPLHF. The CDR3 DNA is TGTGCCATCAGTGAAGAAGGGACAGGAACTAATTCACCCCTCCACTTT.

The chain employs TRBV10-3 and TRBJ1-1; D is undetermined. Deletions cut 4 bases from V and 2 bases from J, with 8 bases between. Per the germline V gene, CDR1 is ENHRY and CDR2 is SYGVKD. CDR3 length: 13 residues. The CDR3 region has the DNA TGTGCCATCAGTGCCCAGATTAACACTGAAGCTTTCTTT. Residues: CAISAQINTEAFF.

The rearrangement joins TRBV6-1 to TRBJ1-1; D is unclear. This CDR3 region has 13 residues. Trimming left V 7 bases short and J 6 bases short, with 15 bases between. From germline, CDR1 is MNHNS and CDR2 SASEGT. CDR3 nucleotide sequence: TGTGCCAGCAAGGTGGCCTCCTATCCTGAAGCTTTCTTT. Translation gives CASKVASYPEAFF.

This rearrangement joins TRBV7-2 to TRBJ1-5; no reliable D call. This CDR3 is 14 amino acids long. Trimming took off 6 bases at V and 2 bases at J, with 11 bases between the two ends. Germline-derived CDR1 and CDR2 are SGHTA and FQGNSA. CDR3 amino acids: CASRQAGGNQPQHF. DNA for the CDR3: TGTGCCAGCAGACAAGCCGGTGGCAATCAGCCCCAGCATTTT.

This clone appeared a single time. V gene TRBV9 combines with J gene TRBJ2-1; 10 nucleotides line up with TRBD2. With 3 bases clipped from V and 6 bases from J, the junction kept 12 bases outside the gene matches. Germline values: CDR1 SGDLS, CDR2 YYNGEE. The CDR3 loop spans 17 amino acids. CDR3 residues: CASSARHLAGVSNEQFF. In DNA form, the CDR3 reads TGTGCCAGCAGCGCCCGCCACCTAGCGGGAGTTAGCAATGAGCAGTTCTTC.

The CDR3 bases are TGCGCCAGCAGCAATACCGGGCTTACCCTTTACGAGCAGTACTTC. This sequence encodes CASSNTGLTLYEQYF. The chain has TRBV5-1 and TRBJ2-7; no reliable D call. Trimming took 4 bases from V and 4 from J, leaving 18 bases between them. Looked up from germline, CDR1 is SGHRS and CDR2 is YFSETQ. The CDR3 has 15 amino acids.

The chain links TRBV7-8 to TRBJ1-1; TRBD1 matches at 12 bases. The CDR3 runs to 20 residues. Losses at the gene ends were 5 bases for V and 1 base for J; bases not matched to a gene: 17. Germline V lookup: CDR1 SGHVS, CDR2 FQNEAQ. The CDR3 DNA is TGTGCCAGCAGCGCCGCACCCGGGACAGGGGGCTCAGGAGGGAACACTGAAGCTTTCTTT. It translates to CASSAAPGTGGSGGNTEAFF.

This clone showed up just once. As DNA, the CDR3 is TGTGCCAGCAGTGACGATACAGGTCGGGGGACAGATACGCAGTATTTT. Translation gives CASSDDTGRGTDTQYF. V is TRBV2 and J is TRBJ2-3; possibly TRBD2 for D (6 bases). The germline V and J ends were trimmed by 3 bases and 3 bases, with 16 bases remaining between them. Germline loops: CDR1 SNHLY, CDR2 FYNNEI. The length of the CDR3 is 16 residues.